One TCR beta chain is described in this entry. Antigen unknown. The V gene's germline CDR1 is LNHDA and CDR2 SQIVND (reference sequence). The CDR3 is 15 amino acids. J gave up 10 bases and V 3 bases, and 5 bases lay outside the gene matches. This record comes from a study of OX40 agonist ivuxolimab in advanced cancers. Overall study context: Patients in the trial were receiving intravenous ivuxolimab every 2 weeks, at doses of 0.01 to 10 mg/kg. Notes on the study in general: Some patients who did not respond also had low normalized T-cell clonal expansion. Antigen targets of the expanded peripheral T cells went undetermined.

Prior autoimmune disease or systemic immunosuppression barred patients. The protocol was immunoSEQ multiplex PCR, while the TCRdb copy is restricted to in-frame clones and leaves out a portion. Of roughly 20,000 clones listed, 84% are singletons. The receptor was derived from an adult with an advanced solid tumor such as melanoma, head and neck, liver or kidney cancer. The chain uses TRBV19 and TRBJ1-6; 11 nucleotides line up with TRBD1. Material: CD4+ or CD8+ T cells sorted from blood, obtained in a trial of the OX40 agonist ivuxolimab. The CDR3 DNA reads as TGTGCCAGTAGTATCGGGGACAGGGGGAAGTCACCCCTCCACTTT. Amino acid sequence: CASSIGDRGKSPLHF.